This record looks at one T cell receptor (beta chain) sequence and its context. Antigen unknown. Germline V lookup: CDR1 KGHSH, CDR2 LQKENI. The CDR3 is 14 amino acids. J was trimmed by 12 bases and V by 3 bases; bases with no gene match: 8. This sample's treatment: around 19 received Ad26.COV2.S at low or high dose, single or two shots; several received placebo; per-sample allocation not given. Day 63 following the first vaccine or placebo injection was when the samples were taken. This specimen belongs to a study of Ad26.COV2.S vaccination and SARS-CoV-2 variants. Study-wide context: The donor belonged to the COV1001 Ad26.COV2.S trial arm. Findings of the study overall: CD8+ and CD4+ T cells specific for spike reportedly responded with substantial breadth after vaccination.

Measured with immunoSEQ multiplex PCR; TCRdb has only the in-frame clones, and not every one. In the table there are some 300,000 clones, around 84% of which are singletons. The sample in question was peripheral blood, obtained in a trial of Ad26.COV2.S vaccine versus placebo. This TCR was sampled from a person aged 18-65 years who received the Ad26.COV2.S COVID-19 vaccine or a placebo. The V call is TRBV18, the J call TRBJ2-6; 7 bases fit TRBD1. CDR3 DNA sequence: TGTGCCAGCTCACCCCAGGGACAGCGAGTCGTCCTGACTTTC. Its translation: CASSPQGQRVVLTF. Together with reference TRBV18 and TRBJ2-6, the CDR3 gives the full variable domain: NAGVMQNPRHLVRRRGQEARLRCSPMKGHSHVYWYRQLPEEGLKFMVYLQKENIIDESGMPKERFSAEFPKEGPSILRIQQVVRGDSAAYFCASSPQGQRVVLTFGAGSRLTVL.